This T cell receptor (beta chain) was profiled in a study of cytomegalovirus exposure and HLA in healthy donors. Study in general: Among around 170 million T cells, an earlier analysis found around 100 million unique TCR beta sequences. The study, taken as a whole, reports: The presence/absence work took it that sequencing depth was about the same across donors.

In its sample, this clone was seen once. Its antigen is unknown. The study sampled nominally healthy donors, though unrecorded immune exposures were likely. Primers for the PCR totalled 60 Vbeta and 13 Jbeta. Produced via immunoSEQ multiplex PCR; TCRdb's table is partial and in-frame only. The sample has about 130,000 clones; under 85% are singletons. J gave up 8 bases and V 6 bases, and 10 bases lay outside the gene matches. Germline V gives CDR1 LNHDA, CDR2 SQIVND (reference sequence). The CDR3 sequence is 15 residues long. The chain recombines TRBV19 with TRBJ1-4; 9 nucleotides agree with TRBD1. The sample comprised PBMCs. The receptor was derived from a woman between 50 and 59 years old in good health and CMV-seropositive. The CDR3 region is CASRRDRDEAEKLFF. CDR3 sequence (DNA): TGTGCCAGTAGGCGGGACAGGGACGAAGCGGAAAAACTGTTTTTT.